Ten or more counts support the clone carrying this T cell receptor beta chain. The antigen is unknown. RNA was extracted from bulk tissue without any cell sorting. Between August and November 2014, newly diagnosed, chemotherapy-naive lung cancer patients underwent thoracic surgery in China. TCRbeta libraries were built with three rounds of nested PCR, modified from ARM-PCR. TCRdb called the multiplex PCR reads again in MiXCR, with one record for every CDR3 protein. The table has 60,000 to 85,000 distinct CDR3 sequences, around three quarters seen once. The data were taken from a study of tumor and adjacent non-tumor tissue in lung cancer. As for the study in general: Patients comprised about a dozen adenocarcinoma, a couple of squamous cell carcinoma and 1 small cell lung cancer.

Study-level results: Shorter survival was associated with higher TCR diversity in tumors. Compared with tumor, normal lung showed significantly lower TCR diversity.

V lost 0 bases, J lost 8 bases, and 12 bases lay in between. Germline loops: CDR1 MNHEY, CDR2 SVGEGT. This CDR3 region has 14 residues. The receptor comes from a man between 60 and 70 years old with non-small cell lung cancer. The chain is built from TRBV6-2 or TRBV6-3 and TRBJ2-3; a weak D match, TRBD2 (6 bases). Sequenced input: lung tumor tissue. In DNA form, the CDR3 reads TGTGCCAGCAGTTACTCGGGACTCGGGAGTACGCAGTATTTT. This codes for CASSYSGLGSTQYF.